Below, 23 T cell receptor beta chains from the same sample are listed, as sequenced in a study of monozygotic twins with inflammatory bowel disease. TCRdb reworked the 5' RACE reads into one entry per CDR3 protein, no DNA. The sample table sets out some 150,000 distinct CDR3 sequences. Material for sequencing was blood. All receptors come from a human donor with ulcerative colitis or Crohn's disease, or a healthy co-twin of an affected twin (not recorded which).

The CDR3 sequence: CSARDGGGNEQFF. The chain is built from TRBV20-1 and TRBJ2-1; without DNA, the TCRdb call of TRBD1 cannot be checked. CDR1 is DFQATT, CDR2 SNEGSKA, per germline (reference sequence). This CDR3 has 13 residues.

The V gene is TRBV20-1, the J gene TRBJ2-7; the D gene TCRdb calls, TRBD2, cannot be checked with no DNA. Germline V gives CDR1 DFQATT, CDR2 SNEGSKA (reference sequence). This CDR3 comprises 15 residues. This CDR3 is CSARDAGTLTYEQYF.

The J gene is TRBJ2-4, the V gene TRBV15; TCRdb selects TRBD1, and the lack of DNA leaves this call unchecked. CDR3 size: 15 residues. The germline CDR1 and CDR2 sequences are LNHNV and YYDKDF (reference sequence). The CDR3 protein is CATSSGGELRNIQYF.

The chain recombines TRBV28 with TRBJ2-2. The length of the CDR3 is 16 residues. Germline CDR1 is MDHEN and CDR2 is SYDVKM. The chain's CDR3 is CASSLRSDTFPGELFF.

The chain uses TRBV5-6 and TRBJ1-5; there is no DNA to check the TCRdb D call of TRBD1. The V gene's germline CDR1 is SGHDT and CDR2 YYEEEE. The CDR3 has 16 residues. CDR3 residues: CASSLAGGLGNQPQHF.

This chain links TRBV19 with TRBJ2-5; TCRdb outputs TRBD2, but without DNA this stays unchecked. This CDR3 has 17 residues. Germline V gene data show CDR1 as LNHDA and CDR2 as SQIVND (reference sequence). CDR3 in amino acids: CASSIGPRVAFQETQYF.

The J gene is TRBJ1-6, the V gene TRBV7-2; TCRdb's D call, TRBD1, is unchecked because there is no DNA. Germline lookup yields CDR1 SGHTA and CDR2 FQGNSA. The CDR3 consists of 17 residues. CDR3 in amino acids: CASSTTREQGRGSPLHF.

The chain carries TRBV5-1 and TRBJ2-1. The CDR3 has 13 amino acids. Looked up from germline, CDR1 is SGHRS and CDR2 is YFSETQ. CDR3: CASSRRPNNEQFF. Full variable domain (remainder filled in from reference TRBV5-1 and TRBJ2-1): KAGVTQTPRYLIKTRGQQVTLSCSPISGHRSVSWYQQTPGQGLQFLFEYFSETQRNKGNFPGRFSGRQFSNSRSEMNVSTLELGDSALYLCASSRRPNNEQFFGPGTRLTVL.

The rearrangement joins TRBV4-3 to TRBJ1-1; TCRdb's D call, TRBD1, is unchecked because there is no DNA. CDR1 LGHNA and CDR2 YSLEER come from the germline V gene. The CDR3 is 17 amino acids. The CDR3 spells CASSPQPDRAKNTEAFF.

The chain joins TRBV20-1 to TRBJ2-3; TCRdb lists TRBD1, though no DNA is available to test this call. The CDR3 totals 14 residues. CDR1 is DFQATT and CDR2 is SNEGSKA in the germline V gene (reference sequence). The CDR3 region is CSAQWGRGTDTQYF.

The rearrangement links TRBV6-5 to TRBJ1-2; TCRdb proposes TRBD1, but this gene call is untestable without DNA. This CDR3 contains 15 residues. Germline loops: CDR1 MNHEY, CDR2 SVGAGI. The CDR3 reads CASSYSRTGPYGYTF.

V usage is TRBV7-9 and J usage is TRBJ1-2; the TCRdb D gene call, TRBD1, has no DNA to confirm it. Germline V lookup: CDR1 SEHNR, CDR2 FQNEAQ (reference sequence). The CDR3 has 15 residues. This chain's CDR3 is CVSSPNRVNDYGYTF.

This chain links TRBV5-4 with TRBJ2-1; the D call from TCRdb, TRBD2, cannot be confirmed without DNA. The germline V gene encodes CDR1 SGHNT and CDR2 YYREEE (reference sequence). CDR3 size: 15 residues. The CDR3 sequence is CASSPTSGRSNEQFF.

The genes are TRBV9 and TRBJ2-5; TCRdb indicates TRBD1, and absent DNA this call remains unverified. Germline V lookup: CDR1 SGDLS, CDR2 YYNGEE. The CDR3 runs to 14 residues. CDR3 sequence reads: CASSIIPDQETQYF.

CDR3: CASSLARLNTGELFF. V gene TRBV5-1 combines with J gene TRBJ2-2. Germline V gene sequence: CDR1 SGHRS, CDR2 YFSETQ. The CDR3 length is 15 residues.

The rearrangement links TRBV7-9 to TRBJ1-1. This CDR3 comprises 13 residues. Per the germline V gene, CDR1 is SEHNR and CDR2 is FQNEAQ (reference sequence). The CDR3 protein is CASSLPTNTEAFF.

The V gene is TRBV20-1, the J gene TRBJ2-1; lacking DNA, the TRBD1 call made by TCRdb goes unchecked. The CDR3 covers 16 residues. CDR1 is DFQATT and CDR2 is SNEGSKA in the germline V gene (reference sequence). CDR3 in amino acids: CSVREGGGLSRNEQFF.

CDR3 amino acids: CSAPIVRGPYRTDTQYF. J is TRBJ2-3 and V is TRBV20-1; TCRdb calls TRBD2, which cannot be checked without DNA. Germline V lookup: CDR1 DFQATT, CDR2 SNEGSKA (reference sequence). The CDR3 length is 17 residues.

The chain joins TRBV30 to TRBJ2-7; TCRdb selects TRBD2, and the lack of DNA leaves this call unchecked. The CDR3 has 15 residues. Germline-derived CDR1 and CDR2 are GTSNPN and SVGIG (reference sequence). The CDR3 loop is CAWSVGSGTYYEQYF.

This chain uses TRBV12-3 or TRBV12-4 with TRBJ2-1; the TCRdb D gene call, TRBD2, has no DNA to confirm it. The CDR3 length is 11 residues. The CDR3 sequence is CASTLGGGSFF.

The chain joins TRBV27 to TRBJ2-1; no DNA is available, so the TRBD1 call from TCRdb remains unchecked. The CDR3 runs to 13 residues. Germline V gene data show CDR1 as MNHEY and CDR2 as SMNVEV (reference sequence). This CDR3 is CASSFLQGNEQFF.

The chain joins TRBV10-3 to TRBJ2-7; the TCRdb D gene call, TRBD1, has no DNA to confirm it. Germline CDR1 reads ENHRY; CDR2 reads SYGVKD. The CDR3 is 14 residues long. CDR3 sequence: CAISDRRGTYEQYF.

The chain uses TRBV5-1 and TRBJ2-7; TCRdb selects TRBD2, and the lack of DNA leaves this call unchecked. This CDR3 comprises 15 residues. The germline V gene has CDR1 SGHRS and CDR2 YFSETQ. The CDR3 sequence: CASGPLGGGTYEQYF.